Following are 30 T cell receptor beta chains from one sample sequenced in a study of blood T cells in healthy people across ages. Combining a sample-barcoded 5' primer with a J-beta primer mix, a second PCR ran for roughly 6 to 11 cycles. TCRdb reprocessed the 5' RACE reads via MiXCR and lists one record per CDR3 protein. This repertoire shows approximately 1,000,000 distinct CDR3 sequences, 35% to 45% found once; its top ten account for less than 15%. The material sequenced was blood. The source is a man younger than 30 in good health.

Only one count was recorded for this clonotype. A much more abundant neighbour one base away suggests this may be a read error. The V gene is TRBV20-1, the J gene TRBJ2-5, with D uncertain. The end of the DNA is better explained by TRBJ2-7, so the J call may be wrong. The CDR3 runs to 13 residues. The germline V gene has CDR1 DFQATT and CDR2 SNEGSKA (reference sequence). The DNA of the CDR3 is TGCAGTGCTAGAGCGAAAACTTCCTACGAGCAGTACTTC. This translates into CSARAKTSYEQYF.

This clonotype was observed a few times. The chain joins TRBV7-2 to TRBJ2-7; possibly TRBD1 or TRBD2 for D (5 bases each). The CDR3 totals 18 residues. Deletions cut 3 bases from V and 5 bases from J, with 26 bases between. Germline CDR1 is SGHTA and CDR2 is FQGNSA. The CDR3 nucleotides are TGTGCCAGCAGCTTTTGGGGCCAGAGTTCGAGGTTCGGGAACGAGCAGTACTTC. It translates to CASSFWGQSSRFGNEQYF.

J is TRBJ2-3 and V is TRBV6-5; a possible D gene is TRBD1 (5 bases). This CDR3 is 17 amino acids long. The V and J ends lost 4 bases and 4 bases respectively, with 21 bases between them. Looked up from germline, CDR1 is MNHEY and CDR2 is SVGAGI. CDR3 in amino acids: CASSSPPVLGVPDTQYF. The CDR3 DNA is TGTGCCAGCAGTTCGCCCCCTGTTTTAGGGGTCCCAGATACGCAGTATTTT.

The rearrangement joins TRBV5-1 to TRBJ2-3; possibly TRBD1 or TRBD2 for D (6 bases each). Germline lookup yields CDR1 SGHRS and CDR2 YFSETQ. With 2 bases removed from V and 5 bases from J, the gap between germline ends came to 21 bases. The CDR3 covers 17 residues. The CDR3 here is CASSLGGGGRKGDTQYF. The CDR3 nucleotides are TGCGCCAGCAGCTTAGGAGGAGGGGGGCGAAAGGGAGATACGCAGTATTTT.

This clonotype was recorded a few times. The chain uses TRBV3-1 and TRBJ1-5; D gene ambiguous. Germline V CDR1 and CDR2: LGHDT, YNNKEL (reference sequence). The V end was cut by 2 bases, the J end by 3 bases, with 17 bases between. This CDR3 region has 17 residues. The DNA of the CDR3 is TGTGCCAGCAGCCAATCCGCGTTGAAGGGCCTCAATCAGCCCCAGCATTTT. Translation: CASSQSALKGLNQPQHF. Drawing the rest from reference TRBV3-1 and TRBJ1-5, the complete variable domain is DTAVSQTPKYLVTQMGNDKSIKCEQNLGHDTMYWYKQDSKKFLKIMFSYNNKELIINETVPNRFSPKSPDKAHLNLHINSLELGDSAVYFCASSQSALKGLNQPQHFGDGTRLSIL.

The table lists this clonotype with a few counts. V is TRBV12-3 or TRBV12-4 and J is TRBJ2-3, with 10 bases identical to TRBD2. V shed 3 bases, J shed 3 bases, and the junction held 6 bases outside the gene matches. The length of the CDR3 is 16 residues. DNA of the CDR3: TGTGCCAGCAGTTTGTTGGCTAGCGGGGGTACAGATACGCAGTATTTT. It encodes CASSLLASGGTDTQYF.

The chain is built from TRBV7-9 and TRBJ2-3; D gene ambiguous. The CDR3 length is 17 residues. Germline V gene lookup returns CDR1 SEHNR and CDR2 FQNEAQ (reference sequence). The germline V and J ends were trimmed by 5 bases and 0 bases, with 18 bases remaining between them. The CDR3 DNA reads as TGTGCCAGCAGCCCGTCAGACTCTTACCTTAGCACAGATACGCAGTATTTT. Translating gives CASSPSDSYLSTDTQYF.

The CDR3 DNA reads TGTGCCAGCACTGCGACAGGGTCAAGCACAGATACGCAGTATTTT. Its protein is CASTATGSSTDTQYF. The chain is built from TRBV12-3 or TRBV12-4 and TRBJ2-3; the match to TRBD1 covers 7 bases. The CDR3 runs to 15 residues. V lost 7 bases, J lost 0 bases, and 7 bases stayed unmatched.

As DNA, the CDR3 is TGCAGTGCTACTACAAGTCGGCCCACCGGGGCGAACACTGAAGCTTTCTTT. It yields the protein CSATTSRPTGANTEAFF. The genes are TRBV20-1 and TRBJ1-1; D is perhaps TRBD1 (5 bases). V lost 4 bases and J lost 1, with 22 bases in between. This CDR3 is 17 amino acids long. Germline V gene data show CDR1 as DFQATT and CDR2 as SNEGSKA (reference sequence).

The chain links TRBV20-1 to TRBJ1-2; maybe TRBD1 (6 bases). Trimming pared 0 bases from V and 8 bases from J, leaving 19 bases between. Germline values: CDR1 DFQATT, CDR2 SNEGSKA (reference sequence). The CDR3 sequence is 15 residues long. The CDR3 DNA reads TGCAGTGCTAGAGAGAGTTCAGGGGAAATTCGAGGCTACACCTTC. This encodes CSARESSGEIRGYTF.

This clonotype turned up a few times. This chain connects TRBV20-1 to TRBJ1-1; D ambiguous. Between the trimmed V and J ends, which lost 6 bases and 5 bases, there was a span of 16 bases. The V gene's germline CDR1 is DFQATT and CDR2 SNEGSKA (reference sequence). This CDR3 comprises 13 residues. In nucleotides, the CDR3 is TGCAGTGCCCGAGAAAGCGTAGGTACTGAAGCTTTCTTT. The encoded protein is CSARESVGTEAFF.

This clonotype appeared a single time. The chain is built from TRBV20-1 and TRBJ1-2; the match to TRBD1 covers 7 bases. The V gene's germline CDR1 is DFQATT and CDR2 SNEGSKA (reference sequence). The CDR3 is 13 residues long. V dropped 0 bases and J dropped 7; count of bases not matched to a gene: 5. The CDR3 DNA sequence: TGCAGTGCTAGAGATTTGGCAGGGGGTGGCTACACCTTC. It translates to CSARDLAGGGYTF.

Many counts were recorded for this clonotype. The chain uses TRBV12-3 or TRBV12-4 and TRBJ1-2; D perhaps matches TRBD1 (6 bases). The CDR3 contains 12 residues. Between the trimmed V and J ends, which lost 7 bases and 3 bases, there was a span of 9 bases. Here the CDR3 DNA reads TGTGCCAGCAAACAGGGTGACTATGGCTACACCTTC. It codes for CASKQGDYGYTF.

This sequence joins TRBV6-1 and TRBJ1-1; possibly TRBD1 for D (5 bases). Germline CDR1 reads MNHNS; CDR2 reads SASEGT. The CDR3 contains 14 residues. Trimming shortened V by 7 bases and J by 5 bases, and 17 bases separated the two germline ends. CDR3 nucleotides: TGTGCCAGCACTCCACATCTGGGGGGAACTGAAGCTTTCTTT. It codes for CASTPHLGGTEAFF.

This rearrangement joins TRBV20-1 to TRBJ2-7; TRBD1 is a possible D gene (6 bases). V lost 1 base, J lost 2 bases, and 15 bases lay in between. The V gene's germline CDR1 is DFQATT and CDR2 SNEGSKA (reference sequence). CDR3 length equals 15 residues. CDR3 sequence reads: CSARGSDSTTYEQYF. The CDR3 DNA is TGCAGTGCTAGAGGATCGGACAGCACCACCTACGAGCAGTACTTC.

The chain links TRBV20-1 to TRBJ2-1; D may be TRBD1 or TRBD2 (5 bases each). The V and J ends lost 4 bases and 5 bases respectively, with 27 bases between them. Looked up from germline, CDR1 is DFQATT and CDR2 is SNEGSKA (reference sequence). The CDR3 consists of 18 residues. CDR3 nucleotide sequence: TGCAGTGCTATATCTACCGACGTTGGGGGTGCGTTCCACAATGAGCAGTTCTTC. Translating it yields CSAISTDVGGAFHNEQFF.

This clonotype was detected a few times. The V and J genes are TRBV4-1 and TRBJ1-4, with a tentative D call TRBD1 (5 bases). The V and J ends lost 4 bases and 8 bases respectively, with 14 bases between them. The CDR3 is 14 amino acids. Germline CDR1 MGHRA, CDR2 YSYEKL. Here the CDR3 reads CASSLIQVSEKLFF. The DNA for the CDR3 is TGCGCCAGCAGCCTGATACAGGTTTCCGAAAAACTGTTTTTT.

The chain couples TRBV6-2 or TRBV6-3 to TRBJ1-1; maybe TRBD1 (5 bases). Germline V gene lookup returns CDR1 MNHEY and CDR2 SVGEGT. The CDR3 loop spans 12 amino acids. Deletions cut 11 bases from V and 1 base from J, with 11 bases between. The CDR3 nucleotides read TGTGCCTCCCGGGACGGGAACACTGAAGCTTTCTTT. It codes for CASRDGNTEAFF.

V gene TRBV6-5 combines with J gene TRBJ2-5, with 10 bases identical to TRBD2. The V segment lost 8 bases and the J segment 5 bases; nucleotides outside the gene matches: 8. The V gene's germline CDR1 is MNHEY and CDR2 SVGAGI. This CDR3 has 14 residues. For the CDR3, the DNA is TGTGCCAGCGGGCTAGCGGGGGATCGGGAGACCCAGTACTTC. This encodes CASGLAGDRETQYF.

The V gene is TRBV3-1, the J gene TRBJ2-7; D not resolved. In germline, CDR1 is LGHDT, CDR2 YNNKEL (reference sequence). The CDR3 is 13 residues long. Trimming stripped 7 bases from V and 7 bases from J, with 17 bases between. Here the CDR3 reads CASTIGFYNEQYF. The CDR3 region has the DNA TGTGCCAGCACCATTGGGTTCTACAATGAGCAGTACTTC.

The CDR3 DNA is TGTGCCAGCAGCTTAAGTGACACCCCAAGGCGCGGCTACACCTTC. Amino acid sequence: CASSLSDTPRRGYTF. This rearrangement joins TRBV7-2 to TRBJ1-2; D ambiguous. The CDR3 covers 15 residues. CDR1 is SGHTA and CDR2 is FQGNSA in the germline V gene. The V end was cut by 2 bases, the J end by 8 bases, with 18 bases between.

The chain is built from TRBV7-2 and TRBJ1-6; 7 nucleotides agree with TRBD1. V was pared by 4 bases and J by 5 bases, with 8 bases of the junction left unmatched. CDR3 length: 16 residues. The germline gives CDR1 SGHTA, CDR2 FQGNSA. The CDR3 DNA is TGTGCCAGCAGCTCAGCGCCGGGACAGCATAATTCACCCCTCCACTTT. Translated: CASSSAPGQHNSPLHF.

Comments on this clonotype: This may be a read error: a much more frequent sequence differs by one nucleotide. As DNA, the CDR3 is TGTGCCAGCAGCCAAGTAGCGGGGAGCTCCTACAATGAGCAGTACTTC. Translated, it gives CASSQVAGSSYNEQYF. This chain links TRBV4-2 with TRBJ2-1, with 8 bases fitting TRBD2. The J call may be wrong; the DNA end is better matched by TRBJ2-7. The germline V gene has CDR1 LGHNA and CDR2 YNFKEQ. The length of the CDR3 is 16 residues.

In this sample, this clonotype turned up a few times. This chain links TRBV7-9 with TRBJ2-1; 8 nucleotides line up with TRBD1. J was trimmed by 5 bases and V by 5 bases; bases with no gene match: 23. Germline values: CDR1 SEHNR, CDR2 FQNEAQ (reference sequence). The length of the CDR3 is 20 residues. The CDR3 nucleotides read TGTGCCAGCAGCCCGCGGACAGGGAGGACCCCCCTTTCTACCCACAATGAGCAGTTCTTC. Its translation: CASSPRTGRTPLSTHNEQFF.

This chain links TRBV20-1 with TRBJ1-2; D is perhaps TRBD1 (5 bases). The germline CDR1 and CDR2 sequences are DFQATT and SNEGSKA (reference sequence). The V and J ends lost 3 bases and 4 bases respectively, with 18 bases between them. The CDR3 runs 15 residues. In nucleotides, the CDR3 is TGCAGTGCTAGCCTCCCAGGGTCGGGGAGCTATGGCTACACCTTC. This gives the protein CSASLPGSGSYGYTF.

This clonotype was found a few times. The V gene is TRBV2, the J gene TRBJ1-4; possibly TRBD1 for D (5 bases). The germline CDR1 and CDR2 sequences are SNHLY and FYNNEI. V was shortened by 1 base and J by 10 bases, with 19 bases between the two germline ends. The CDR3 consists of 16 residues. This CDR3 is CASSEVRDRAYGKLFF. The CDR3 nucleotides read TGTGCCAGCAGTGAAGTACGAGACAGAGCATATGGAAAACTGTTTTTT.

In DNA form, the CDR3 reads TGTGCCAGCAGCGGAAATGAGGGAGCTGGGGCCAACGTCCTGACTTTC. This sequence encodes CASSGNEGAGANVLTF. This chain joins TRBV7-9 and TRBJ2-6; the D gene is possibly TRBD2 (5 bases). The CDR3 runs 16 residues. Germline V CDR1 and CDR2: SEHNR, FQNEAQ (reference sequence). V was clipped by 5 bases and J by 2 bases, with 13 bases between them.

Here the CDR3 reads CASIKDRGPSTDTQYF. The CDR3 DNA sequence: TGTGCCAGCATCAAGGACAGGGGCCCTTCCACAGATACGCAGTATTTT. The chain couples TRBV7-9 to TRBJ2-3; TRBD1 agrees at 9 bases. This CDR3 region has 16 residues. J gave up 2 bases and V 7 bases, and 10 bases lay outside the gene matches. Germline CDR1 SEHNR, CDR2 FQNEAQ (reference sequence).

The chain recombines TRBV9 with TRBJ2-2; possible D gene TRBD1, 6 bases. This CDR3 contains 16 residues. Germline assignment: CDR1 SGDLS and CDR2 YYNGEE. Trimming removed 4 bases from V and 4 bases from J, with 17 bases in between. The CDR3: CASSQSGTRVTGELFF. The CDR3 DNA is TGTGCCAGCAGCCAATCCGGGACACGGGTCACCGGGGAGCTGTTTTTT.

The chain couples TRBV6-2 or TRBV6-3 to TRBJ2-5; D perhaps matches TRBD1 (5 bases). V was shortened by 6 bases and J by 4 bases, with 15 bases between the two germline ends. This CDR3 spans 14 amino acids. Germline lookup yields CDR1 MNHEY and CDR2 SVGEGT. CDR3 bases: TGTGCCAGCAGAGGGGATCCTGGGCGAGAGACCCAGTACTTC. Protein: CASRGDPGRETQYF.